The next 18 T cell receptor beta chains were all read from a single sample in a study of T cell responses to AZD1222 COVID-19 vaccine. Measured with immunoSEQ multiplex PCR; TCRdb has only the in-frame clones, and not every one. The table records more than 150,000 clones, more than 80% of them present only once. The sample here was peripheral blood, taken on day 0 of AZD1222 vaccination. The receptors were sampled from an adult in good health.

The chain has TRBV10-2 and TRBJ2-1; no definite D call. The CDR3 covers 14 residues. Germline CDR1 and CDR2: WSHSY and SAAADI. V shed 3 bases and J shed 9 bases, with 15 bases lying between them. The chain's CDR3 is CASSDFTGPLEQFF. CDR3 coding DNA: TGCGCCAGCAGTGACTTTACTGGTCCCCTTGAGCAGTTCTTC.

This clone appeared once. The gene calls are TRBV6-5 and TRBJ1-2; 9 nucleotides agree with TRBD1. CDR1 and CDR2 (germline): MNHEY, SVGAGI. CDR3 size: 15 residues. Trimming removed 0 bases from V and 8 bases from J; junction bases left unmatched: 7. The CDR3 nucleotides are TGTGCCAGCAGTTACTCAAGGACAGGGGTGCAGGGCTACACCTTC. It translates to CASSYSRTGVQGYTF.

The chain recombines TRBV28 with TRBJ2-1; D ambiguous. The CDR3 contains 16 residues. Germline CDR1 reads MDHEN; CDR2 reads SYDVKM. Trimming pared 4 bases from V and 6 bases from J, leaving 19 bases between. The CDR3 loop is CASSSPGDPTINEQFF. The CDR3 region has the DNA TGTGCCAGCAGTTCCCCGGGCGATCCTACGATCAATGAGCAGTTCTTC. Full variable domain (outside the CDR3, taken from reference TRBV28 and TRBJ2-1): DVKVTQSSRYLVKRTGEKVFLECVQDMDHENMFWYRQDPGLGLRLIYFSYDVKMKEKGDIPEGYSVSREKKERFSLILESASTNQTSMYLCASSSPGDPTINEQFFGPGTRLTVL.

The chain recombines TRBV2 with TRBJ1-5; 8 nucleotides align to TRBD1. V gave up 4 bases and J gave up 4 bases; unmatched junction bases: 6. From germline, CDR1 is SNHLY and CDR2 FYNNEI. The CDR3 has 15 residues. In DNA form, the CDR3 reads TGTGCCAGCAGTGTCAGGGGGCTACGGAATCAGCCCCAGCATTTT. Amino acid sequence: CASSVRGLRNQPQHF.

In this sample, this clone turned up once. The chain combines TRBV27 with TRBJ2-7; 8 positions agree with TRBD1. V lost 8 bases and J lost 6; bases outside the gene matches: 12. CDR3 length equals 14 residues. Germline V CDR1 and CDR2: MNHEY, SMNVEV (reference sequence). CDR3 nucleotide sequence: TGTGCCAGCGCCACGGACAGGGAGAAAGGCGAGCAGTACTTC. Its translation is CASATDREKGEQYF.

The J gene is TRBJ2-3, the V gene TRBV6-5; no firm D call. CDR3 length equals 12 residues. Trimming cost V 6 bases and J 7 bases, with 11 bases left between them. Germline V lookup: CDR1 MNHEY, CDR2 SVGAGI. CDR3 sequence reads: CASRDPGYTQYF. The CDR3 bases are TGTGCCAGCAGAGACCCTGGGTATACGCAGTATTTT.

J is TRBJ1-4 and V is TRBV6-5, with D unresolved. In germline, CDR1 is MNHEY, CDR2 SVGAGI. This CDR3 is 15 amino acids long. Trimming shortened V by 0 bases and J by 8 bases, and 13 bases separated the two germline ends. CDR3 coding DNA: TGTGCCAGCAGTTACTCGATGATGCTGACGGAAAAACTGTTTTTT. Protein product: CASSYSMMLTEKLFF.

The chain combines TRBV28 with TRBJ1-5; D call uncertain. CDR1 and CDR2 from the germline V gene are MDHEN and SYDVKM. The ends were cut back, 2 bases at V and 4 bases at J, with 9 bases in the middle. CDR3 length equals 14 residues. The CDR3: CASSLPVHNQPQHF. CDR3 bases: TGTGCCAGCAGTTTACCCGTACATAATCAGCCCCAGCATTTT. The variable domain in full, completed from reference TRBV28 and TRBJ1-5, reads DVKVTQSSRYLVKRTGEKVFLECVQDMDHENMFWYRQDPGLGLRLIYFSYDVKMKEKGDIPEGYSVSREKKERFSLILESASTNQTSMYLCASSLPVHNQPQHFGDGTRLSIL.

The rearrangement links TRBV4-3 to TRBJ2-2, with 7 bases matching TRBD2. V was pared by 0 bases and J by 1 base, with 5 bases of the junction left unmatched. This CDR3 contains 17 residues. Germline V CDR1 and CDR2: LGHNA, YSLEER. CDR3 nucleotide sequence: TGCGCCAGCAGCCAAGATTGGGCTAGCGGGAACACCGGGGAGCTGTTTTTT. As protein: CASSQDWASGNTGELFF.

The chain links TRBV12-3 or TRBV12-4 to TRBJ1-2; a possible D gene is TRBD1 (5 bases). The CDR3 is 13 amino acids. Trimming removed 1 base at V and 6 bases at J, with 9 bases between. This CDR3 reads CASSLVQGHGYTF. CDR3 sequence (DNA): TGTGCCAGCAGTTTAGTTCAGGGCCATGGCTACACCTTC.

This rearrangement joins TRBV3-1 (or the pseudogene TRBV3-2) to TRBJ2-3; TRBD2 agrees at 7 bases. V shed 3 bases, J shed 4 bases, and the junction held 4 bases outside the gene matches. Germline loops: CDR1 LGHDT, CDR2 YNNKEL (reference sequence). The CDR3 is 14 residues long. CDR3 residues: CASSHGDYPDTQYF. Here the CDR3 DNA reads TGTGCCAGCAGCCATGGGGACTACCCAGATACGCAGTATTTT.

This chain joins TRBV19 and TRBJ2-7; 7 positions match TRBD2. CDR3 length equals 15 residues. After removal of 2 bases from V and 1 base from J, the junction contained 5 bases not matched to a gene. Germline CDR1 LNHDA, CDR2 SQIVND (reference sequence). The CDR3 loop is CASSITGLGSYEQYF. CDR3 DNA sequence: TGTGCCAGTAGTATAACAGGACTAGGTTCCTACGAGCAGTACTTC.

The J gene is TRBJ2-1, the V gene TRBV7-6, with 11 positions matching TRBD2. The CDR3 runs 16 residues. Germline V gene sequence: CDR1 SGHVS, CDR2 FNYEAQ. The V and J ends lost 4 bases and 6 bases, in that order; junction bases with no gene match: 8. CDR3 nucleotides: TGTGCCAGCAGCTCGAAGACTAGCGGGACTGTCAATGAGCAGTTCTTC. Translating it yields CASSSKTSGTVNEQFF.

The chain joins TRBV5-4 to TRBJ2-7; 9 bases are a match to TRBD2. There are 15 residues in the CDR3. The V and J ends lost 1 base and 4 bases, in that order; junction bases with no gene match: 6. Germline V lookup: CDR1 SGHNT, CDR2 YYREEE (reference sequence). CDR3 region: CASSLRREGRYEQYF. The CDR3 coding sequence is TGTGCCAGCAGCTTGCGGCGGGAGGGTAGGTACGAGCAGTACTTC. The full variable domain, rest sourced from reference TRBV5-4 and TRBJ2-7, is ETGVTQSPTHLIKTRGQQVTLRCSSQSGHNTVSWYQQALGQGPQFIFQYYREEENGRGNFPPRFSGLQFPNYSSELNVNALELDDSALYLCASSLRREGRYEQYFGPGTRLTVT.

This clone has only a few counts. V gene TRBV7-9 combines with J gene TRBJ1-2; 8 bases align to TRBD1. There are 17 residues in the CDR3. Germline V lookup: CDR1 SEHNR, CDR2 FQNEAQ (reference sequence). J was trimmed by 2 bases and V by 6 bases; bases with no gene match: 14. CDR3 nucleotide sequence: TGTGCCAGCAGTGGACAGGGCCAACCATTCGGGAACTATGGCTACACCTTC. It is translated as CASSGQGQPFGNYGYTF.

The gene calls are TRBV19 and TRBJ2-3; 7 bases fit TRBD1. Losses at the gene ends were 1 base for V and 5 bases for J; bases not matched to a gene: 3. The CDR3 length is 14 residues. Looked up from germline, CDR1 is LNHDA and CDR2 is SQIVND (reference sequence). Here the CDR3 reads CASSIAHRGDTQYF. CDR3 nucleotide sequence: TGTGCCAGTAGTATAGCCCACAGGGGAGATACGCAGTATTTT.

J is TRBJ2-5 and V is TRBV19, with TRBD2 matching over 9 bases. Germline CDR1 is LNHDA and CDR2 is SQIVND (reference sequence). Losses at the gene ends were 3 bases for V and 2 bases for J; bases not matched to a gene: 10. The CDR3 is 17 amino acids. CDR3 sequence (DNA): TGTGCCAGTAGTATTGGTCTCCTAGCGGGACCTCAAGAGACCCAGTACTTC. Translated, it gives CASSIGLLAGPQETQYF. Combining the CDR3 with reference TRBV19 and TRBJ2-5 gives the whole variable domain DGGITQSPKYLFRKEGQNVTLSCEQNLNHDAMYWYRQDPGQGLRLIYYSQIVNDFQKGDIAEGYSVSREKKESFPLTVTSAQKNPTAFYLCASSIGLLAGPQETQYFGPGTRLLVL.

The CDR3 here is CASSEWGRQGTNEKLFF. CDR3 bases: TGTGCCAGCAGCGAATGGGGCAGACAGGGGACTAATGAAAAACTGTTTTTT. This chain connects TRBV21-1 to TRBJ1-4; the table's TRBD1 call for D was not verified on the DNA. TRBV21-1 is a pseudogene locus. The CDR3 runs 17 residues.